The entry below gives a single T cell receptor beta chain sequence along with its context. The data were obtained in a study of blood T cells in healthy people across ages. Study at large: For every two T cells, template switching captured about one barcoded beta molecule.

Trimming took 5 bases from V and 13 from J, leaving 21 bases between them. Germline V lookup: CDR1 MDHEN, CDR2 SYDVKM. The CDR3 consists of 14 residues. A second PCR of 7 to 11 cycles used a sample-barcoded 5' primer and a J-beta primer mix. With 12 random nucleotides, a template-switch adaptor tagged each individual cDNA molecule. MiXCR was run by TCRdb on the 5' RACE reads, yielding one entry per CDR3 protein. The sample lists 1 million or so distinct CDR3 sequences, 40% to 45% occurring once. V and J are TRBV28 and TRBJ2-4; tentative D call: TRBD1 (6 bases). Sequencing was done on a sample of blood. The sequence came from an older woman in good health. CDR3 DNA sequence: TGTGCCAGCAGTCACCGGGACATCTCCTACAAGCAGTACTTC. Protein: CASSHRDISYKQYF. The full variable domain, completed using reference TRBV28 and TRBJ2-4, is DVKVTQSSRYLVKRTGEKVFLECVQDMDHENMFWYRQDPGLGLRLIYFSYDVKMKEKGDIPEGYSVSREKKERFSLILESASTNQTSMYLCASSHRDISYKQYFGAGTRLSVL.